This record concerns one T cell receptor beta chain sequence. The data stem from a study of technical replicates of blood from several donors. Sequenced by immunoSEQ multiplex PCR; TCRdb stores in-frame clones only, minus some. The data contain 50,000 to 60,000 clones, 90% to 95% of them singletons. The sequence was collected from a human donor in good health. Some clones in this sample may be carry-over from other donors' samples. The specimen was PBMCs.

CDR3 region: CASRTGLLQETQYF. The CDR3 DNA sequence: TGTGCCAGCAGAACAGGGCTACTCCAAGAGACCCAGTACTTC. The rearrangement links TRBV27 to TRBJ2-5, with a possible D match to TRBD1 (6 bases). Germline V lookup: CDR1 MNHEY, CDR2 SMNVEV (reference sequence). The CDR3 length is 14 residues. Trimming removed 6 bases from V and 1 base from J, with 12 bases in between.